This is a list of T cell receptor beta chains from one sample in a study of T-cell reconstitution after alpha-beta-depleted transplantation in children. TCRdb itself ran the PCR reads through MiXCR, one entry per CDR3 protein. The sample has about 580,000 distinct CDR3 sequences; 27% are singletons. The material was PBMCs, obtained before TCRalphabeta/CD19-depleted stem cell transplant. Receptor source: a boy under three years old with Wiskott-Aldrich syndrome, due to receive a stem cell transplant. Each CDR3 is given with its conserved first and last residue. A D gene is named only where the DNA matches it firmly. The size field is filled for only some rows; it gives once, few, many or a size class.

TRBJ2-7,13,NA,TRBV12-3/TRBV12-4,NA,CASSLTGQGEQYF,TGTGCCAGCAGTCTCACGGGCCAGGGCGAGCAGTACTTC
TRBJ2-2,12,NA,TRBV5-1,NA,CASRSNTGELFF,TGCGCCAGCAGGTCGAACACCGGGGAGCTGTTTTTT
TRBJ1-1,12,NA,TRBV10-3,NA,CAISASNTEAFF,TGTGCCATCAGCGCCTCGAACACTGAAGCTTTCTTT
TRBJ2-3,14,NA,TRBV5-5,NA,CAIARQLNTDTQYF,TGTGCCATAGCGAGGCAGTTGAATACAGATACGCAGTATTTT
TRBJ2-5,14,NA,TRBV7-9,few,CASSERQLKETQYF,TGTGCCAGCAGCGAGCGACAGCTGAAAGAGACCCAGTACTTC
TRBJ2-4,19,NA,TRBV11-2,NA,CASSLVWPQTLLAKNIQYF,TGTGCCAGCAGCTTAGTCTGGCCACAGACACTTCTAGCCAAAAACATTCAGTACTTC
TRBJ2-2,15,NA,TRBV9,NA,CASSLSGKGTGELFF,TGTGCCAGCAGCCTATCCGGGAAGGGCACCGGGGAGCTGTTTTTT
TRBJ2-7,12,NA,TRBV27,NA,CASGANSYEQYF,TGTGCCAGCGGGGCCAATTCCTACGAGCAGTACTTC
TRBJ2-2,14,NA,TRBV18,few,CASSRLAGTGELFF,TGTGCCAGCTCACGGCTCGCAGGGACCGGGGAGCTGTTTTTT
TRBJ2-3,16,TRBD1,TRBV10-3,NA,CAISVTGTASTDTQYF,TGTGCCATCAGTGTGACAGGGACCGCTAGCACAGATACGCAGTATTTT
TRBJ2-1,13,TRBD1,TRBV29-1,few,CSVRQGAGNEQFF,TGCAGCGTCCGACAGGGGGCAGGGAATGAGCAGTTCTTC